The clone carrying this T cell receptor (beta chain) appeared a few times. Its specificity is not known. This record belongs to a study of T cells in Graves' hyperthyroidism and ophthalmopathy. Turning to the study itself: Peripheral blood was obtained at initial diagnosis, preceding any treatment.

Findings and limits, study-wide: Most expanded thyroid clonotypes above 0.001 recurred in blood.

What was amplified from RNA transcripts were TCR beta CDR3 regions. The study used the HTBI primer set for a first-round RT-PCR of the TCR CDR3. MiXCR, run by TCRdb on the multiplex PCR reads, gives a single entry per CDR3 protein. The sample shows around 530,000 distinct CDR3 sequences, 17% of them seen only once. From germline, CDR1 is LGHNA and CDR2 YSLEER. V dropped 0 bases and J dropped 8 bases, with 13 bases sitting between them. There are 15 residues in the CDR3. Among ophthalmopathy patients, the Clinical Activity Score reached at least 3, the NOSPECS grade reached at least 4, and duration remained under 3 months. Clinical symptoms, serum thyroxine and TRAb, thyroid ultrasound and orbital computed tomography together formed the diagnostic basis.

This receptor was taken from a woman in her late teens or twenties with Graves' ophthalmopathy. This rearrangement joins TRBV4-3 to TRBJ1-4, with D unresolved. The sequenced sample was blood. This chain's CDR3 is CASSQDSLGREKLFF. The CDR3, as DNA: TGCGCCAGCAGCCAAGATAGCCTCGGTCGGGAAAAACTGTTTTTT.